This T cell receptor beta chain originates from a study of cytomegalovirus exposure and HLA in healthy donors (TCRdb year 2017). At the level of the whole study: According to an earlier analysis of several hundred of the donors, roughly 180 million T cells yielded 117 million unique TCR beta sequences and approximately 300 Gb of sequence data. The study profiled the T cell repertoires of 550 to 700 subjects by immunosequencing and related them to cytomegalovirus serostatus. Roughly 5 DR-DQ haplotypes were handled as single units for association and clustering because linkage in the cohort was strong. A later genetic analysis used genome-wide SNP genotypes for about 60% of the 666 donors, treating that subset as a discovery cohort. A separate validation cohort of roughly 130 different subjects was used in addition to the approximately 700-subject first cohort. HLA typing covered class I and class II loci at four-digit resolution. An early release that covered some 630 HLA-typed donors contained around 300 gigabases of sequencing data and tens of millions of unique TCR sequences. Donor age, sex, ethnicity and CMV serostatus were compiled together with the repertoire data. The later analysis used no new phenotypic data to find candidate immune exposures, relying instead on TCR beta sequences and their occurrence across donors. To study patterns of TCR occurrence, a later analysis re-analyzed previously published TCR beta repertoires from 500 to 850 donors and added high-resolution HLA genotyping. In an earlier analysis of around 540 of the donors, high-throughput TCR beta sequencing was used to judge whether each TCR beta V gene segment behaved as functional or pseudogenic. The genetic ancestry cluster associated with self-reported Caucasian donors included approximately 85% of the 300 to 400 genotyped donors. All discovery cohort repertoires had been generated on a single sequencing platform. Across about 370 genotyped donors of the cohort, an average of about 240,000 unique TCR beta nucleotide sequences per donor were sequenced, and roughly 20% of those sequences were non-productive. To predict cytomegalovirus infection status, the study combined high-throughput TCR immunosequencing, statistical association of individual TCRs with disease status, and machine learning. The study aimed to test whether signatures of past pathogen exposure could be identified by cataloging public T cell receptors. Typing coverage differed by locus: A, B, C, DRB1 and DQB1 were typed in roughly 620-640 donors, DQA1 in about 500, DPA1 in some 570, and DPB1 in 450 to 490. General conclusions and limits of the study: Because counts were too low, some 17 rarely observed V segments, including chromosome 9 orphons, were excluded from the earlier analysis of some 590 of the donors. In this cohort, only TCR beta chains were sequenced, and detectable features were limited by the absence of alpha or paired-chain data. A later analysis reported that several top co-occurrence clusters appeared linked to parvovirus B19, influenza, CMV and Epstein-Barr virus. Linkage disequilibrium might explain the correlated functional status among segregating V segments, but an unknown experimental factor could not be ruled out. Because HLA typing was unavailable for some donors at each locus, only the typed subset was used in association tests. In an earlier analysis of approximately 600 of the donors, most TCR beta V segments were observed in productive rearrangements about 87% or about 30% of the time, broadly matching IMGT annotations. Across donors, most TCR sequences were observed very rarely, whereas some public TCRs were present in many individuals. The authors suggested that the approach could potentially be generalized to other disease states and immunological phenotypes. The study gave a list of about 170 TCR beta chains associated with cytomegalovirus. In a later analysis, HLA-associated TCR beta chains showed more clonal expansion and lower generation probabilities than non-associated chains that were equally common. Some IMGT-functional V segments, including TRBV6-2 and TRBV6-3, could not be distinguished by the 87-base-pair reads and were therefore excluded. The sequencing pipeline was judged likely to have produced a cluster of highly shared sequence variants as a technical artifact. Strong co-occurrence of HLA alleles, especially DR and DQ, made assigning TCR associations to individual alleles difficult. The only immune exposure information available for the cohort was CMV serostatus. At a false discovery rate of 0.05, a later analysis linked 16,951 TCR beta sequences to specific HLA alleles. A further reported finding was that TCR beta sequences accurately predicted the HLA-A and HLA-B alleles for most subjects in the first cohort. Most CMV-associated TCR beta chains appeared to be HLA-restricted in a later analysis, and the HLA associations seemed to be driven largely by CMV exposure. In a later analysis, TCR association rates were found to vary across HLA loci, with the most associated TCRs seen for DRB1 alleles and the fewest for HLA-C alleles. The classifier was reported to diagnose cytomegalovirus status with high specificity and sensitivity in both the original and validation cohorts. In vitro tests confirmed that a few of the cytomegalovirus-associated TCR beta chains recognize cytomegalovirus antigens. Sequencing depth was assumed to be roughly uniform across donors in the presence/absence analyses, though that assumption may not hold. V-gene and J-gene trimming of TCR beta chains was associated with a missense DCLRE1C variant in a later genetic analysis, and the association was replicated in an independent cohort. A later genetic analysis reported fewer N-insertions in productive TCRs among donors in an Asian-associated ancestry cluster than the approximately 670-donor mean.

The method behind the library was the immunoSEQ multiplex PCR assay. For the multiplex PCR, a mixture combining 60 forward primers for TCR Vbeta segments and 13 reverse primers for TCR Jbeta segments was used. The CDR3 region of rearranged TCR beta genes was amplified from genomic DNA by a multiplex PCR assay. The amplified TCR beta libraries were sequenced on the Illumina HiSeq System as 87-base-pair reads. From the authors' description of their analysis: A later analysis counted approximately 74 million unique TCR beta chains across the roughly 700 repertoires, and around 12 million of these chains were shared by at least two donors. Raw reads were error-corrected and collapsed into unique sequences by a nearest-neighbor algorithm in which closely related sequences were merged to remove PCR and sequencing errors. CDR3 sequences were aligned to IMGT reference sequences to assign V, D and J gene segments. For a sequence to be retained, a match of at least six nucleotides to both a V gene segment and a J gene segment was required. Rearrangements were classified as productive when the CDR3 lacked stop codons and remained in frame with V and J, and all other rearrangements were classified as non-productive. CDR3 was defined according to IMGT convention as the region running from the second conserved V-encoded cysteine to the conserved J-encoded phenylalanine. The earlier analysis of a few hundred of the donors excluded sequences that lacked an unambiguous match to a single V gene segment. In an earlier analysis of 450 to 750 of the donors, a V segment was called functional when productive rearrangements were above 56.7%, and segregating when the standard deviation between donors exceeded 5%. A statistical classification framework was built to diagnose cytomegalovirus status from the catalog of TCR beta chain sequences. V and J gene assignment, in a later analysis, came from comparing TCR nucleotide sequences with IMGT/GENE-DB human TR gene sequences. The TCRdist pipeline was used in a later analysis to assign CDR3 sequences and most-parsimonious VDJ recombination scenarios. In a later analysis, each TCR beta chain was defined by its CDR3 amino acid sequence together with its V-gene family, and reads without a unique V-gene family were excluded. A later analysis removed 600 or so highly shared, low-generation-probability nucleotide sequences to deal with suspected cross-contamination and a sequencing artifact. In a later analysis, a clonal expansion index for each public chain was calculated from normalized within-repertoire ranks of inferred template counts. A later analysis computed generation probabilities with a VDJ recombination model fitted to out-of-frame rearrangements, and checked the results against IGoR. In a later analysis, hypergeometric tests were used to score TCR-TCR, TCR-HLA and TCR-CMV co-occurrence, with a repertoire-size bias correction applied to TCR pairs. False discovery rates were estimated in a later analysis by permuting HLA or CMV assignments 20 times. A later analysis grouped co-occurring TCRs with DBSCAN, adding TCRdist sequence similarity when clustering within HLA-allele-positive subsets. Repertoires with fewer than 30,000 or more than 120,000 public chains, plus five repertoires with anomalous nucleotide sharing, were excluded from co-occurrence clustering. TCRdb carries this immuneACCESS record with in-frame sequences only. Its versions omit some clonotypes, under half of them owing to an unresolved V gene in the studies checked, with the rest unexplained. That table furnishes V, J and clone size, whereas the DNA furnished D and trimming. This sample has over 110,000 clones in its table, and over 75% of those were observed once. About 2.3% of the sample goes to the ten largest clones.

CDR1 LNHDA and CDR2 SQIVND were looked up in the germline V gene (reference sequence). The CDR3 runs 13 residues from the cysteine to the phenylalanine. Only the CDR3 part of the read is kept: 39 bases, read in frame from the first base. In total, around 600 healthy bone marrow donors made up the cohort. At the time of sampling, all cohort members were nominally healthy, though unrecorded immune exposures were likely present. The donor tested CMV seronegative, placing the donor among the 350 to 400 seronegative members of the cohort. A peripheral blood sample was provided by each donor, and peripheral blood mononuclear cells were used for TCR beta sequencing. The Qiagen DNeasy Blood Extraction Kit was used to extract genomic DNA from the blood cell samples. Concerning this clone: Its recognized antigen is unknown. Base qualities are not recorded, but no much larger clone differs from it by a single base.

This clonotype was obtained from a male donor in good health and CMV-seronegative. The sample was PBMCs. The chain couples TRBV19 to TRBJ2-3; the D gene is unclear. The DNA sequence is as follows: TGTGCTACTAAGACTGCCGCCACAGATACGCAGTATTTT. The resulting protein is CATKTAATDTQYF.